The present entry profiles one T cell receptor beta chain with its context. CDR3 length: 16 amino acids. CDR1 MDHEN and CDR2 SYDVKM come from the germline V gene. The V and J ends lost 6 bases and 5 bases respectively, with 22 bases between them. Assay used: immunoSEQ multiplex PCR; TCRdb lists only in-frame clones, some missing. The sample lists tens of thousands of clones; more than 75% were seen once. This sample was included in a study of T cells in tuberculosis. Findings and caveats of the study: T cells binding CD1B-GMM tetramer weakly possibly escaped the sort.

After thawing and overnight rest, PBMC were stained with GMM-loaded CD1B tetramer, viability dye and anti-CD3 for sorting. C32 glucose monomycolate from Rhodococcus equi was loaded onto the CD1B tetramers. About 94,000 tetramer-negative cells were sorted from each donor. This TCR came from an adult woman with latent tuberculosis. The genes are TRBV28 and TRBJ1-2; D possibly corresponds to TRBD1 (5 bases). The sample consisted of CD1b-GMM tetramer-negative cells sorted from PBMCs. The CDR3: CASSDLGRLGGYGYTF. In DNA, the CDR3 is TGTGCCAGCAGCGACTTGGGACGGTTGGGGGGGTATGGCTACACCTTC.